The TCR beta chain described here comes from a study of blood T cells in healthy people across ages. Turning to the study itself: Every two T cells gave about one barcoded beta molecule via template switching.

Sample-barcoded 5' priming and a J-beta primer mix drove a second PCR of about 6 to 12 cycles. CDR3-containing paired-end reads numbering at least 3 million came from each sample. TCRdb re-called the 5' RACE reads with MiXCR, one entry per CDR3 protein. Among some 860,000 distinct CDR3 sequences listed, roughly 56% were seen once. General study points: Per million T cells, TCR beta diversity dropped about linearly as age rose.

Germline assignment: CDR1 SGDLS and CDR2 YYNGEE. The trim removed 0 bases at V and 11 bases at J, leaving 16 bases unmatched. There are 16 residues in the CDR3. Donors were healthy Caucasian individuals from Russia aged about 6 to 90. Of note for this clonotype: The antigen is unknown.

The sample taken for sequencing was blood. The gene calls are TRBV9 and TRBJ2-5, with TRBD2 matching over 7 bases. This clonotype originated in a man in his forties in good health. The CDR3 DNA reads TGTGCCAGCAGCGTAGGTGTCGGGACTACCGCCAATGAGCAGTACTTC. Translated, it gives CASSVGVGTTANEQYF.